This entry lists 3 T cell receptor delta chains sequenced from one sample in a study of delta chains in infants with herpesvirus infections. PBMC RNA was reverse transcribed using gamma-chain- and delta-chain-specific primers. TCRdb re-analyzed the RT-PCR reads via CATT. This sample has over a thousand delta-chain clones, with 6.9% found just once. This specimen was peripheral blood, taken at time point 1 of longitudinal follow-up. These receptors were collected from a human donor who was a Ugandan infant, either HIV-exposed or HIV-unexposed (not recorded which).

Judged by abundance, this clone is medium-sized. The chain couples TRDV3 to TRDJ1, with 10 bases lining up with TRDD3. Germline CDR1 TVYSNPD, CDR2 GDNSRS (reference sequence). The V and J ends lost 2 bases and 0 bases, in that order; junction bases with no gene match: 21. CDR3 length: 20 residues. The CDR3 nucleotides are TGTGCCTTTGGATCGCCGTTAATCCCGTACTGGGGGATTTACACCGATAAACTCATCTTT. It yields the protein CAFGSPLIPYWGIYTDKLIF.

On this clone itself: A single base separates this from a much larger clone, so it may be a read error. The chain is built from TRDV2 and TRDJ2; 10 nucleotides match TRDD3. Since TCRdb gives no J gene, matching the DNA to germline was used here to assign it. The CDR3 spans 16 residues. V lost 3 bases, J lost 0 bases, and 3 bases stayed unmatched. Germline CDR1 reads GEAIGNYY; CDR2 reads EKD. The DNA for the CDR3 is TGTGCCTGTGACCTCCTGGGGGATACTTTGACAGCACAACTCTTCTTT. It yields the protein CACDLLGDTLTAQLFF.

This clone is labeled large (0.1 to 1%). At the DNA level, this CDR3 is encoded by other sequences in the same sample as well. V usage is TRDV1 and J usage is TRDJ1; 7 bases fit TRDD3. This CDR3 has 17 residues. Germline V gene sequence: CDR1 TSWWSYY, CDR2 QGS. V dropped 3 bases and J dropped 0; count of bases not matched to a gene: 10. The CDR3 nucleotides are TGTGCTCTTGGGGACTACGGCAGCTGGGGGTACACCGATAAACTCATCTTT. This gives the protein CALGDYGSWGYTDKLIF.